This T cell receptor beta chain is from a study of molecular identifiers for immune sequencing clone quantification (dated by TCRdb to 2016 to 2019). At the level of the whole study: For a replicate experiment, RNA from approximately 20,000 or 98,000 naive CD8 T cells was divided into five aliquots, and four of the five aliquots were sequenced. This methods study benchmarked molecular-identifier clustering-based TCR repertoire sequencing (MIDCIRS) and TCR RNA copy counting, using CD8 T cells to do so. Study-wide findings and limitations: Highly expanded clone sizes could be underestimated if identical TCR molecules share a barcode. In CMV-specific effector cells, clones with more than 20 RNA copies accounted for over 99% of molecules, whereas in naive cells such clones accounted for under 1%. Modeling estimated 3 to 3.5 recovered TCR RNA copies per cell, compared with approximately 10 by digital PCR, which implies around 33% capture efficiency. Even against a background of some 1 million naive CD8 T cells, spiked-in Jurkat TCR RNA amounting to a single cell's worth was reported to be detectable. The naive libraries included spiked-in Jurkat TCR RNA (about 11 copies' worth), and this RNA is not part of the donor repertoire. When barcode sub-clustering was not used, chimeric consensus sequences inflated TCR diversity, with chimeras reaching as high as 47%.

Libraries of naive CD8 T cells were built from 20,000 to 1,000,000 sorted cells, with 10%, 30% or 50% of the purified RNA used. Naive CD8 T cells, defined as CD8+CD4-CCR7+CD45RA+, were FACS-sorted into RLT Plus buffer on a BD FACSAria II. To test detection sensitivity, Jurkat RNA equivalent to ten TCR copies was spiked into samples of roughly 18,000-1,000,000 naive CD8 T cells. Enrichment of CD8 T cells was done with RosetteSep CD8+ T Cell Enrichment Cocktail plus Ficoll-Paque, and ACK red cell lysis came afterward. Counted from cysteine to phenylalanine, this CDR3 has 17 amino acids. Solely the CDR3 DNA is kept, with 51 bases framed from the first base. From a lookup of the germline V gene, CDR1 and CDR2 are LGHNA and YSLEER. Trimming removed 0 bases from V and 3 bases from J; the gene matches leave 5 bases unexplained. This clonotype was detected only a few times. What this receptor recognizes is not known. It has no much larger one-base neighbor in the sample; base qualities were not kept.

The library came from PCR. The sequencing machine was an Illumina HiSeq 4000. Bulk TCR libraries were made following a previously described method, with the TCR primers given in Table S5. Purification of total RNA was performed with the Qiagen AllPrep DNA/RNA kit. Before analysis, reads from multiple sequencing runs of one library were combined. Per the source publication's procedure: Reads were retained only if an exact TCR constant sequence was present, and the retained reads were trimmed to 150 nt and grouped according to their 12-nt molecular barcodes. Reads in each barcode group were sub-clustered using a 15% Levenshtein threshold, and a quality-weighted consensus sequence was built for each RNA molecule. Non-functional sequences were excluded, and lower-count sequences lying one edit away from another sequence were also excluded. Barcode sub-clusters with fewer than 20% of the maximum read count were removed, based on fitting two negative binomial distributions. TCRdb took the public reads, trimmed them with fastp at Q25, ran MiXCR for clone calling and kept in-frame beta chains. Rows matching on CDR3 protein sequence are summarized as one entry with the most common DNA and genes. TCRdb, rather than the study authors, made the V and J calls. The sample yields under 600,000 distinct CDR3 sequences; about a fifth were counted once. The ten largest clones take up about 0.84% of the sample.

Sequencing input: naive CD8+ T cells from blood, with Jurkat cell RNA spiked in. Interpreted using the paper, the cell subset or site label stands for: FACS-sorted CD8+CD4-CCR7+CD45RA+ naive T cells. The receptor's source is a human donor in good health. Some libraries in this study had Jurkat cell RNA spiked in. The sequence is built from TRBV4-3 and TRBJ2-1, and TRBD2 aligns with 10 junction nucleotides. The CDR3 protein: CASSQELAGWDYNEQFF. Read as DNA, the sequence is TGCGCCAGCAGCCAAGAACTAGCGGGATGGGACTACAATGAGCAGTTCTTC.